Below are 5 T cell receptor beta chains sequenced from a single sample in a study. TCRdb fed the RT-PCR reads into MiXCR, producing one record per CDR3 protein. The table shows fewer than 800,000 distinct CDR3 sequences, with 13% to 15% occurring only once. Sequenced: memory CD4+ T cells from blood. The receptors were sampled from a female donor in good health, serving as a healthy control.

This clonotype was counted only a few times. The J gene is TRBJ2-7, the V gene TRBV20-1; D remains ambiguous. Germline values: CDR1 DFQATT, CDR2 SNEGSKA (reference sequence). The CDR3 is 13 amino acids. The V gene lost 2 bases and the J gene lost 3 bases, with 11 bases spanning the gap. In DNA, the CDR3 is TGCAGTGCTAGATTATTGGGCCTCTACGAGCAGTACTTC. Translation gives CSARLLGLYEQYF.

V gene TRBV5-5 combines with J gene TRBJ2-1; D is undetermined. V was clipped by 4 bases and J by 7 bases, with 6 bases between them. Germline lookup yields CDR1 SGHKS and CDR2 YYEKEE (reference sequence). The CDR3 spans 11 residues. CDR3 in amino acids: CASSPVNEQFF. DNA for the CDR3: TGTGCCAGCAGCCCCGTTAATGAGCAGTTCTTC.

Only a few counts were recorded for this clonotype. The chain employs TRBV19 and TRBJ2-3; D not certain. Germline V lookup: CDR1 LNHDA, CDR2 SQIVND (reference sequence). This CDR3 has 14 residues. V was trimmed by 8 bases and J by 0 bases, leaving 12 bases between them. CDR3 in DNA: TGTGCCAGTTCCGGCCCCCTGAGCACAGATACGCAGTATTTT. This encodes CASSGPLSTDTQYF.

This chain connects TRBV20-1 to TRBJ2-3; 8 bases align to TRBD2. This CDR3 comprises 13 residues. Per the germline V gene, CDR1 is DFQATT and CDR2 is SNEGSKA (reference sequence). Trimming cost V 6 bases and J 6 bases; bases outside gene matches: 8. The CDR3 protein is CSAPGREMDTQYF. The DNA of the CDR3 is TGCAGTGCACCCGGGAGGGAAATGGATACGCAGTATTTT.

This clonotype showed up many times. The chain combines TRBV20-1 with TRBJ2-3; a weak D match, TRBD2 (5 bases). Germline lookup yields CDR1 DFQATT and CDR2 SNEGSKA (reference sequence). The CDR3 length is 15 residues. Trimming left V 2 bases short and J 3 bases short, with 15 bases between. DNA for the CDR3: TGCAGTGCTAGACCCCCGGACTGGAGGACAGATACGCAGTATTTT. This encodes CSARPPDWRTDTQYF.